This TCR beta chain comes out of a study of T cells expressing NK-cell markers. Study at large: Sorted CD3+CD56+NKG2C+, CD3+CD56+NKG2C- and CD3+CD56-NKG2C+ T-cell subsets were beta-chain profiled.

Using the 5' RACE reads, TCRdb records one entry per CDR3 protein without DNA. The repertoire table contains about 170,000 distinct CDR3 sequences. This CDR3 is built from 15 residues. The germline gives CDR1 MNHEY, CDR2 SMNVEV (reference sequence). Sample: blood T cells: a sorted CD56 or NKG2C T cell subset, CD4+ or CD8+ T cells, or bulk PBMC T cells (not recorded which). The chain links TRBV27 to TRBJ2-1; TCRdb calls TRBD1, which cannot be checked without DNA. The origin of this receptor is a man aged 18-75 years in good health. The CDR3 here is CASSSTTGGNNEQFF.